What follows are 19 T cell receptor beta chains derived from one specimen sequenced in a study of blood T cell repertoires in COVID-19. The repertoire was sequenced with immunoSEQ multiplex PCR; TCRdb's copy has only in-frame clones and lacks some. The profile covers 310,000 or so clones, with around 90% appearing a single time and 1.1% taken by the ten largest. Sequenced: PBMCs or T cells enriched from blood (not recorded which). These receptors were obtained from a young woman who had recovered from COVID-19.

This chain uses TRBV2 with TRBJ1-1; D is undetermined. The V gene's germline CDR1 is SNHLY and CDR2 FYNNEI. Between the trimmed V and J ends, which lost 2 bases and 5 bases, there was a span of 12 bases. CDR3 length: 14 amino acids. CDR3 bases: TGTGCCAGCAGTGAACGCAGTGGAGGGACTGAAGCTTTCTTT. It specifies CASSERSGGTEAFF.

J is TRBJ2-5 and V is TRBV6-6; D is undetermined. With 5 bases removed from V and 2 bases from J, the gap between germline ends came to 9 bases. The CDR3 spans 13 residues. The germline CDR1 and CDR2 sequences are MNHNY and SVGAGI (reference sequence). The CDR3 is CASSGSWQETQYF. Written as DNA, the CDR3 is TGTGCCAGCAGTGGCAGTTGGCAAGAGACCCAGTACTTC.

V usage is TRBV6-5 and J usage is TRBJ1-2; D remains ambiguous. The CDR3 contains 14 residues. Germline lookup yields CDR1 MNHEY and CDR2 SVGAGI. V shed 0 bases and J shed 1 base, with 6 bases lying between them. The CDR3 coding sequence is TGTGCCAGCAGTTACTCAACGAGTAACTATGGCTACACCTTC. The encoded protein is CASSYSTSNYGYTF.

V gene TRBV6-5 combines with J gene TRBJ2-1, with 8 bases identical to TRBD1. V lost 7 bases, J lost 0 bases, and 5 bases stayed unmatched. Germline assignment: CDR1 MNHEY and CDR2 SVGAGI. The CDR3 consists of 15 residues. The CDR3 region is CASTRQGSSYNEQFF. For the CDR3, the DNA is TGTGCCAGCACTCGACAGGGGAGCTCCTACAATGAGCAGTTCTTC.

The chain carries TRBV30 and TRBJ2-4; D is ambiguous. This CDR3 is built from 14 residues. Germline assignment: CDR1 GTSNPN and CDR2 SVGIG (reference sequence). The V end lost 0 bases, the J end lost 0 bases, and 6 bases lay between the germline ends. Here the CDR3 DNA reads TGTGCCTGGAGTGTATACTCAGCCAAAAACATTCAGTACTTC. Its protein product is CAWSVYSAKNIQYF.

CDR3 protein: CASSKVKDNSNQPQHF. The CDR3 region has the DNA TGTGCCAGCAGCAAAGTGAAAGACAATAGCAATCAGCCCCAGCATTTT. This rearrangement joins TRBV21-1 to TRBJ1-5; TRBD1, the table's D call, lacks a check against the DNA. TRBV21-1 is noted as a pseudogene. The CDR3 covers 16 residues.

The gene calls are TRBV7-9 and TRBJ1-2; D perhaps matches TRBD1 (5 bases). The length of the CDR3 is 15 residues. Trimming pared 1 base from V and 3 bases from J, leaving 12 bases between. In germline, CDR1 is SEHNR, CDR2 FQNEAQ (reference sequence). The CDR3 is CASSLVVWGDYGYTF. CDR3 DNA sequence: TGTGCCAGCAGCTTAGTGGTTTGGGGCGACTATGGCTACACCTTC.

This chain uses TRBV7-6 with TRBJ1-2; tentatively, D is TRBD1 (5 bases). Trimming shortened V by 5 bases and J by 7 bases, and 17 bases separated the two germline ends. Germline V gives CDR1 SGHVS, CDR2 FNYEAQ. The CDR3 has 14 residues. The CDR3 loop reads CASSPSRQGGGYTF. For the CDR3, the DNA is TGTGCCAGCAGCCCTAGTAGGCAGGGAGGTGGCTACACCTTC.

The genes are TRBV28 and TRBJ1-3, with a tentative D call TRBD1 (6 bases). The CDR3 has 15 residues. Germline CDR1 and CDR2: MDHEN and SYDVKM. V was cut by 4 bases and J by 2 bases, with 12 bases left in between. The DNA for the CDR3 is TGTGCCAGCAGTTCTGACAGGTGGGCTGGAAACACCATATATTTT. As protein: CASSSDRWAGNTIYF. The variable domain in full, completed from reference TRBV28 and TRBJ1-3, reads DVKVTQSSRYLVKRTGEKVFLECVQDMDHENMFWYRQDPGLGLRLIYFSYDVKMKEKGDIPEGYSVSREKKERFSLILESASTNQTSMYLCASSSDRWAGNTIYFGEGSWLTVV.

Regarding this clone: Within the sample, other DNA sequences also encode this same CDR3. Here the CDR3 reads CASSLGQGNTGELFF. CDR3 nucleotide sequence: TGCGCCAGCAGCTTGGGACAGGGCAACACCGGGGAGCTGTTTTTT. J is TRBJ2-2 and V is TRBV5-1; the match to TRBD1 covers 7 bases. The germline V gene has CDR1 SGHRS and CDR2 YFSETQ. The J segment lost 2 bases and the V segment lost 0 bases, leaving 1 base of the junction unmatched. The CDR3 is 15 residues long.

The CDR3 here is CASSPLGSTDNEQFF. CDR3 bases: TGTGCCAGCTCACCTTTGGGTAGCACCGACAATGAGCAGTTCTTC. V gene TRBV18 combines with J gene TRBJ2-1; D remains ambiguous. CDR3 length: 15 amino acids. Germline CDR1 KGHSH, CDR2 LQKENI. Trimming left V 3 bases short and J 5 bases short, with 14 bases between.

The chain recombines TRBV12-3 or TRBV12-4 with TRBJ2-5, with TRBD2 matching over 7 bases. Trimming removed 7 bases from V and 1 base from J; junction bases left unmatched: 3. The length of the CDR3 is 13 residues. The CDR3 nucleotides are TGTGCCAGCACCATAGCGGGCCAAGAGACCCAGTACTTC. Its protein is CASTIAGQETQYF.

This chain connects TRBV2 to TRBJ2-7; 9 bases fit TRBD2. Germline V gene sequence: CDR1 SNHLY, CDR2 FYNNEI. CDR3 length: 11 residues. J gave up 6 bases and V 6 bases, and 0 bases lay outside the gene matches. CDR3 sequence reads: CASRAGGEQYF. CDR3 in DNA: TGTGCCAGCAGAGCGGGAGGCGAGCAGTACTTC.

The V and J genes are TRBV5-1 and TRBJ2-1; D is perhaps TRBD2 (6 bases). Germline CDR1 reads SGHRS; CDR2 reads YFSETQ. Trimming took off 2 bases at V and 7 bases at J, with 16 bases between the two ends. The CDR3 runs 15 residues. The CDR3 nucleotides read TGCGCCAGCAGCTTCGGCGGGACCGTGGAAAATGAGCAGTTCTTC. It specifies CASSFGGTVENEQFF.

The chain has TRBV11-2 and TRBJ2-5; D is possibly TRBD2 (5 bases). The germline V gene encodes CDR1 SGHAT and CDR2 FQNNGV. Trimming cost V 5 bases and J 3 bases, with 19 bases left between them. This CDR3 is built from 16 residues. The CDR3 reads CASSLSGIRRKETQYF. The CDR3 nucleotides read TGTGCCAGCAGCCTAAGCGGAATCCGCAGAAAAGAGACCCAGTACTTC.

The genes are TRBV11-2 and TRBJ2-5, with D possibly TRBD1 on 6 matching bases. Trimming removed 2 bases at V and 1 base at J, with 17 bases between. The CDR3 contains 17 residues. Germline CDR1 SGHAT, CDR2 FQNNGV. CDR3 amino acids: CASSLTTGSSLQETQYF. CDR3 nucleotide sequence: TGTGCCAGCAGCTTAACTACAGGGAGTAGCCTCCAAGAGACCCAGTACTTC.

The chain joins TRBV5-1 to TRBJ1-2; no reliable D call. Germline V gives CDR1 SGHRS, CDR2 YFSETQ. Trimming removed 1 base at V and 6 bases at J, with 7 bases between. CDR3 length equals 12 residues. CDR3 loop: CASSLPGNGYTF. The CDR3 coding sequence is TGCGCCAGCAGCTTGCCCGGGAATGGCTACACCTTC.

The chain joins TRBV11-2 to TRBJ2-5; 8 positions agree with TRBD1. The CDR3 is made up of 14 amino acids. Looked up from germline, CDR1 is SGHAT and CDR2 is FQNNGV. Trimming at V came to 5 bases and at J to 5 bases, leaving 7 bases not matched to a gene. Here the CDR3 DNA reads TGTGCCAGCAGCCCCTGGACAGGGACGGAGACCCAGTACTTC. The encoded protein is CASSPWTGTETQYF.

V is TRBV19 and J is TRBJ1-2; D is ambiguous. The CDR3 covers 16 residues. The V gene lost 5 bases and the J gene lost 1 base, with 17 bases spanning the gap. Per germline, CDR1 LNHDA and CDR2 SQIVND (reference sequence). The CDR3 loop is CASSSLGTDVNYGYTF. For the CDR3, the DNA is TGTGCCAGTAGTTCCCTTGGAACAGACGTTAACTATGGCTACACCTTC.